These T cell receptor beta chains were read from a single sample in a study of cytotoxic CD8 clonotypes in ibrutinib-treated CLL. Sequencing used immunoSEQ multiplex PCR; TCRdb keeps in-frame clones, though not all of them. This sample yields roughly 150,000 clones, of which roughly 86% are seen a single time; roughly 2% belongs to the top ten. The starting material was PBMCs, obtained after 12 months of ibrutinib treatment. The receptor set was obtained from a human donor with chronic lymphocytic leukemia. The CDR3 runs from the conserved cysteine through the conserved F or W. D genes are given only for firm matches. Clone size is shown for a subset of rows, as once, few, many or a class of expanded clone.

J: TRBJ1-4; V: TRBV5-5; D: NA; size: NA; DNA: TGTGCCAGCAGCTTGAGGGCAGCAAATGAAAAACTGTTTTTT; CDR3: CASSLRAANEKLFF
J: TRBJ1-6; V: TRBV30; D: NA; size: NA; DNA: TGTGCCTGGAGCAGGATAGGCCCAAAGAATAATTCACCCCTCCACTTT; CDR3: CAWSRIGPKNNSPLHF
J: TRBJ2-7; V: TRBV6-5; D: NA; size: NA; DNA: TGTGCCAGCACTGGAGTCTACGAGCAGTACTTC; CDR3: CASTGVYEQYF
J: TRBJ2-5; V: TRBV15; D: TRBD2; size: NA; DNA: TGTGCCACCAGCAGAGATCGGGGGGAGGAGACCCAGTACTTC; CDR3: CATSRDRGEETQYF
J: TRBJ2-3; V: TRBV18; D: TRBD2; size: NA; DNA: TGTGCCAGCTCACCAGGGTTCAGGACTAGCGGGGGGTCATTACAAGAAGGTGATACGCAGTATTTT; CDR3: CASSPGFRTSGGSLQEGDTQYF
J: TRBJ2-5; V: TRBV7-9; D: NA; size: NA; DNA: TGTGCCAGCAGCTTGGGGGTTGGCAGCTCGCAAGAGACCCAGTACTTC; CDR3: CASSLGVGSSQETQYF
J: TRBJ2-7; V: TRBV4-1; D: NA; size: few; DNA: TGCGCCAGCAGCCAAGACTCGAGGTCCTACGAGCAGTACTTC; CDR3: CASSQDSRSYEQYF
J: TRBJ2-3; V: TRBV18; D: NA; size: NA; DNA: TGTGCCAGCTCACCCTTGACCCCCACAGATACGCAGTATTTT; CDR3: CASSPLTPTDTQYF
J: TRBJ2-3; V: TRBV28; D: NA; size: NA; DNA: TGTGCCACCACCCCTCCGGGATTCACAGATACGCAGTATTTT; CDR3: CATTPPGFTDTQYF
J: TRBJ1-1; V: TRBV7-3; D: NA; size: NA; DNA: TGTGCCAGCAGCTTAGGCCCAGCAAACACTGAAGCTTTCTTT; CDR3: CASSLGPANTEAFF
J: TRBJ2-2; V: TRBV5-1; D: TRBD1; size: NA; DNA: TGCGCCAGCAGCTTGGGGACAGGGGTTGCCACCGGGGAGCTGTTTTTT; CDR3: CASSLGTGVATGELFF
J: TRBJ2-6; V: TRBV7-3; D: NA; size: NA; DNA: TGTGCCAGCAGCTTAGAAGTCTCTGGGGCCAACGTCCTGACTTTC; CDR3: CASSLEVSGANVLTF
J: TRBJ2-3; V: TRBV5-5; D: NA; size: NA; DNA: TGTGCCAGCAGCTTGGCGGGCACACCTAGCACAGATACGCAGTATTTT; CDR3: CASSLAGTPSTDTQYF
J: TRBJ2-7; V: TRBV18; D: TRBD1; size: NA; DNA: TGTGCCAGCTCTCCGGCGACAGGGGGGGCCTACGAGCAGTACTTC; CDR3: CASSPATGGAYEQYF
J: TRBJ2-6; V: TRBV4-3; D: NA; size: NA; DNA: TGCGCCAGCAGCCAAGATCAGTCAGGGGCTGGGGCCAACGTCCTGACTTTC; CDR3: CASSQDQSGAGANVLTF
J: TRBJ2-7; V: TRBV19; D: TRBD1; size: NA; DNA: TGTGCCAGTAGTAAATTCCCCTCGACAGGGCCCTGGGAGCAGTACTTC; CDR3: CASSKFPSTGPWEQYF
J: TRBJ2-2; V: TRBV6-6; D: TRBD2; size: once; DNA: TGTGCCAGCAGTGACAGCGGGAGGGGCACCGGGGAGCTGTTTTTT; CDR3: CASSDSGRGTGELFF
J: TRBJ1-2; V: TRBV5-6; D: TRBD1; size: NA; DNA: TGTGCCAGCAGCCAAAAAACAGGGACAGGGACAGGTGGCTACACCTTC; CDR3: CASSQKTGTGTGGYTF
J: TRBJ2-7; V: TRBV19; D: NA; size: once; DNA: TGTGCCAGTAGCCAGGGTCCGTACGAGCAGTACTTC; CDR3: CASSQGPYEQYF
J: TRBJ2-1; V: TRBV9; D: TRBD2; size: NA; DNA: TGTGCCAGCAGCGTAGGCATCCTAGCGGGAGGGTTTGATGAGCAGTTCTTC; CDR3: CASSVGILAGGFDEQFF
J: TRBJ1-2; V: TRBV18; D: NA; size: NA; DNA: TGTGCCAGCTCACCTGACCAGGGATCCTATGGCTACACCTTC; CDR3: CASSPDQGSYGYTF
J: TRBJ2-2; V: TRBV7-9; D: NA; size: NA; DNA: TGTGCCAGCCGCCTAGCTTGGGCAGACACCGGGGAGCTGTTTTTT; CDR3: CASRLAWADTGELFF
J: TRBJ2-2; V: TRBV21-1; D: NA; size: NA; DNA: TGTGCCACCGATACTGGAGGCGGGGAGCTGTTTTTT; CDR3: CATDTGGGELFF
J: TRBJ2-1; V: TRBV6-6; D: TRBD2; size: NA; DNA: TGTGCCAGCACTCTAGCGGGGGGGATCAATGAGCAGTTCTTC; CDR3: CASTLAGGINEQFF
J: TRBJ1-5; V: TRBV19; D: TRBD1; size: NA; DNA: TGTGCCAGTATGGGGGCTGACAGGGGACTCTATCAGCCCCAGCATTTT; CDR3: CASMGADRGLYQPQHF
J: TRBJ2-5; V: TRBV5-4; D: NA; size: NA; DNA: TGTGCCAGCACCTTTTTAGAATCGAAGGCCCAGTACTTC; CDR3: CASTFLESKAQYF